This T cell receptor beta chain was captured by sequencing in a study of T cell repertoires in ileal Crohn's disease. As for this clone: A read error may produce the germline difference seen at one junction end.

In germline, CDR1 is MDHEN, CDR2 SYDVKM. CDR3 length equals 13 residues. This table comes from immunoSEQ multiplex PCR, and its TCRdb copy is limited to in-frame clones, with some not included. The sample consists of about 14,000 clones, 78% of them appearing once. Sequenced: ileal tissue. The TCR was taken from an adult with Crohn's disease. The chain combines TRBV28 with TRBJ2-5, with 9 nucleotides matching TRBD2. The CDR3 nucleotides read TGTGCCAGCGCCGGGACTAGCTTAACAGGGGAGAACTTC. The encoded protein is CASAGTSLTGENF.